This T cell receptor beta chain was observed in a study of blood T cell repertoires in COVID-19. The overall study: COVID-19 samples, acute and convalescent, were from the United States, Italy and Spain. T cells, B-cell-depleted T cells, or PBMCs supplied cDNA or gDNA.

As processed by the authors: Amplifying reference gene primers gave estimates of nucleated cell counts. Some clones are missing from TCRdb's copy, which holds only in-frame ones; the method was immunoSEQ multiplex PCR. Clonal size and the V and J genes are those of that table, whereas D and trimming came from the DNA. The sample contains 65,000 to 75,000 clones, roughly 81% of which appear only once. V gave up 2 bases and J gave up 2 bases, with 10 bases separating them. CDR3 length equals 14 residues. The germline V gene encodes CDR1 MNHEY and CDR2 SMNVEV (reference sequence). The specimen sequenced was peripheral blood. The sequence came from a man older than 75 with acute or convalescent COVID-19. This sequence joins TRBV27 and TRBJ2-7; tentative D call: TRBD1 (6 bases). The CDR3 reads CASSLRPGAYEQYF. In DNA, the CDR3 is TGTGCCAGCAGTTTAAGGCCAGGGGCCTACGAGCAGTACTTC.